Following are 9 T cell receptor beta chains from one sample sequenced in a study of shared clonotypes between healthy human individuals. Naive CD8 cells lacked CD45RO, underwent positive selection for CCR7 and left out terminally differentiated effector memory CD45RA+ cells. TCRdb's table, derived via immunoSEQ multiplex PCR, lists solely in-frame clones and lacks some. The data contain about 2 million clones, about 95% of them singletons. Specimen: naive CD8+ T cells sorted from blood. The receptors come from a man aged 18-30 years in good health.

The chain uses TRBV4-1 and TRBJ2-2, with TRBD2 matching 7 bases. Germline trimming cut 5 bases from V and 7 bases from J; bases unmatched to any gene: 10. The CDR3 extends over 15 amino acids. Germline CDR1 reads MGHRA; CDR2 reads YSYEKL. CDR3 DNA: TGCGCCAGCAGCGGACTAGGAGGTCTAGTCGGGGAGCTGTTTTTT. Translation gives CASSGLGGLVGELFF.

The sample holds a few counts of this clone. The same CDR3 also results from other DNA sequences found in this sample. The chain carries TRBV19 and TRBJ1-1; D not certain. Trimming removed 3 bases from V and 5 bases from J, with 4 bases in between. Germline CDR1 and CDR2: LNHDA and SQIVND (reference sequence). CDR3 length: 11 amino acids. CDR3 nucleotide sequence: TGTGCCAGTAGTATCGGGACTGAAGCTTTCTTT. This sequence encodes CASSIGTEAFF.

The chain combines TRBV10-2 with TRBJ2-7; D unclear. The germline gives CDR1 WSHSY, CDR2 SAAADI. The V end lost 3 bases, the J end lost 4 bases, and 7 bases lay between the germline ends. The CDR3 covers 12 residues. CDR3 in DNA: TGCGCCAGCAGTGAACAAGATTACGAGCAGTACTTC. Translated: CASSEQDYEQYF.

This chain uses TRBV28 with TRBJ2-2; D is ambiguous. The ends were cut back, 2 bases at V and 5 bases at J, with 6 bases in the middle. This CDR3 has 13 amino acids. Germline CDR1 is MDHEN and CDR2 is SYDVKM. CDR3 sequence (DNA): TGTGCCAGCAGTTTAGTTGAAACCGGGGAGCTGTTTTTT. Translating gives CASSLVETGELFF.

V usage is TRBV11-2 and J usage is TRBJ2-7; the match to TRBD1 covers 7 bases. The V segment lost 2 bases and the J segment 5 bases; nucleotides outside the gene matches: 12. This CDR3 spans 16 amino acids. From germline, CDR1 is SGHAT and CDR2 FQNNGV. CDR3: CASSLTPGTDSNEQYF. As DNA, the CDR3 is TGTGCCAGCAGCTTAACCCCGGGGACAGATTCTAACGAGCAGTACTTC.

This chain joins TRBV29-1 and TRBJ1-1; D is unresolved. Germline CDR1 reads SQVTM; CDR2 reads ANQGSEA. The CDR3 contains 14 residues. V shed 8 bases and J shed 1 base, with 17 bases lying between them. The CDR3 spells CSTFKQQSNTEAFF. In nucleotides, the CDR3 is TGCAGCACCTTTAAACAGCAATCGAACACTGAAGCTTTCTTT.

V and J are TRBV9 and TRBJ2-1; a possible D gene is TRBD1 (6 bases). Deletions cut 0 bases from V and 0 bases from J, with 7 bases between. Per germline, CDR1 SGDLS and CDR2 YYNGEE. CDR3 size: 15 residues. DNA of the CDR3: TGTGCCAGCAGCGTAGAGGGACACTCCTACAATGAGCAGTTCTTC. Translating gives CASSVEGHSYNEQFF.

The chain combines TRBV6-5 with TRBJ2-7; 11 nucleotides align to TRBD1. The ends lost 0 bases at V and 4 bases at J; junction bases unmatched: 5. From germline, CDR1 is MNHEY and CDR2 SVGAGI. The CDR3 totals 16 residues. CDR3 protein: CASSYSGGQGAYEQYF. For the CDR3, the DNA is TGTGCCAGCAGTTACTCTGGAGGACAGGGGGCGTACGAGCAGTACTTC.

The CDR3 region is CSVLWRGYYEQFF. CDR3 in DNA: TGCAGCGTTCTGTGGAGGGGCTATTATGAGCAGTTCTTC. J is TRBJ2-1 and V is TRBV29-1; D might be TRBD2 (6 bases). The CDR3 has 13 amino acids. From germline, CDR1 is SQVTM and CDR2 ANQGSEA. The ends were cut back, 5 bases at V and 8 bases at J, with 16 bases in the middle.